Sequencing of this T cell receptor (beta chain) was carried out in a study of PD-L1 blockade in urothelial cancer. Study at large: Atezolizumab therapy began for patients in the mid-2010s, dosed at 1,200 mg intravenously every 3 weeks.

The study's findings and limits: Pretreatment peripheral blood TCR clonality that fell below the median predicted better survival among the patients studied.

V was shortened by 1 base and J by 7 bases, with 14 bases between the two germline ends. This CDR3 has 14 residues. Germline CDR1 reads GTSNPN; CDR2 reads SVGIG (reference sequence). Time point indicated: peripheral blood 6 weeks after treatment start. Profiled with immunoSEQ multiplex PCR; TCRdb holds only in-frame clones, not every one. The data hold more than 60,000 clones, with almost 90% observed a single time. Concerning this clone: The antigen is undetermined.

Material: PBMCs, obtained around atezolizumab (anti-PD-L1) treatment. This chain connects TRBV30 to TRBJ1-5; perhaps TRBD1 as D (6 bases). This receptor was taken from a man aged 60 to 69 with urothelial cancer. The CDR3 nucleotides read TGTGCCTGGAGTGACAGGGCGTCTCAGCAGCCCCAGCATTTT. Its translation: CAWSDRASQQPQHF. The whole variable domain, filled in from reference TRBV30 and TRBJ1-5, reads SQTIHQWPATLVQPVGSPLSLECTVEGTSNPNLYWYRQAAGRGLQLLFYSVGIGQISSEVPQNLSASRPQDRQFILSSKKLLLSDSGFYLCAWSDRASQQPQHFGDGTRLSIL.